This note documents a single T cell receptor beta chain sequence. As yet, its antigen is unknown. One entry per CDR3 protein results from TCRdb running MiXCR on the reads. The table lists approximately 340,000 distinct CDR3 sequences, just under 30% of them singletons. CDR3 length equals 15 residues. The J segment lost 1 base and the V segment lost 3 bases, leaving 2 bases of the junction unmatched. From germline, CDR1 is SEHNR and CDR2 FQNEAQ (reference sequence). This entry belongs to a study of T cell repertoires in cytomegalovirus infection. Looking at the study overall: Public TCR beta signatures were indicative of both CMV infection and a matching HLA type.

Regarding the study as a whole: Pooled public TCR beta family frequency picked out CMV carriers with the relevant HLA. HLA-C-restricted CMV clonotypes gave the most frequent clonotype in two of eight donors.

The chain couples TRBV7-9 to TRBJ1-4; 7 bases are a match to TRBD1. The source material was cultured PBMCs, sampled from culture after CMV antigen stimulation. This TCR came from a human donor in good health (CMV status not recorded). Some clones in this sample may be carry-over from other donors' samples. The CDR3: CASSLWTGTNEKLFF. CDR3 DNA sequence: TGTGCCAGCAGCTTGTGGACAGGAACTAATGAAAAACTGTTTTTT. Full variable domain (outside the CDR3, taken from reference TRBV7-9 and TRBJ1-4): DTGVSQNPRHKITKRGQNVTFRCDPISEHNRLYWYRQTLGQGPEFLTYFQNEAQLEKSRLLSDRFSAERPKGSFSTLEIQRTEQGDSAMYLCASSLWTGTNEKLFFGSGTQLSVL.